This record looks at one TCR beta chain sequence and its context. The antigen is undetermined. The data derive from a study of OX40 agonist ivuxolimab in advanced cancers. Study at large: Partial responses were achieved by three patients, one with hepatocellular carcinoma and two with cutaneous melanoma.

Study conclusions and caveats: In general, CD8+ T cells held more expanded clones than CD4+ did, on average.

CDR3 size: 14 residues. V lost 1 base and J lost 13, with 15 bases in between. Germline-derived CDR1 and CDR2 are SGHNT and YYREEE (reference sequence). Sequencing was performed with immunoSEQ multiplex PCR; in TCRdb, only in-frame clones are kept and a portion is missing. This table holds roughly 35,000 clones, around 81% found once. The TCR comes from an adult with an advanced solid tumor such as melanoma, head and neck, liver or kidney cancer. The chain has TRBV5-4 and TRBJ1-6; TRBD1 is a possible D gene (5 bases). The sample in question was CD4+ or CD8+ T cells sorted from blood, obtained in a trial of the OX40 agonist ivuxolimab. The chain's CDR3 is CASSLRNAGTPLHF. CDR3 nucleotides: TGTGCCAGCAGCTTGCGTAATGCAGGGACGCCCCTCCACTTT. Filled out from reference TRBV5-4 and TRBJ1-6, the complete variable domain reads ETGVTQSPTHLIKTRGQQVTLRCSSQSGHNTVSWYQQALGQGPQFIFQYYREEENGRGNFPPRFSGLQFPNYSSELNVNALELDDSALYLCASSLRNAGTPLHFGNGTRLTVT.